This T cell receptor (beta chain) was observed in a study of CD8 T cells in Susac syndrome (dated by TCRdb to the late 2010s). Looking at the study overall: Whether CD8+ T cell activation and differentiation in Susac syndrome was antigen driven was tested using repertoire sequencing.

Peripheral blood CD8+ and CD4+ T cells from healthy donors, Susac syndrome patients and multiple sclerosis patients were profiled by high-throughput TCR beta sequencing. Healthy donors were included as age- and sex-matched controls. Bulk CD8+ and CD4+ T cells were purified by magnetic negative isolation, whereas CD8+ TEMRA cells were enriched by FACS. Blood was drawn into EDTA tubes, processed within 24 hours, and PBMCs were isolated by density gradient centrifugation. PBMCs intended for TCR sequencing were cryopreserved in liquid nitrogen and were subsequently thawed in a 37 degrees C water bath. A purity of at least 90% was achieved for sorted or isolated CD4+, CD8+ and CD8+ TEMRA cells. This clonotype has a single count. Its antigen remains undetermined. Base qualities are not recorded, but no much larger clone differs from it by a single base. Weak support is all one read offers. On the study overall, not on this receptor specifically: The TCR sequencing and HLA analysis was acknowledged to have included a relatively small number of individuals.

RNA was extracted with the RNeasy kit and roughly 0.45 to 1 ug was reverse transcribed using random hexamers. The immunoSEQ multiplex PCR assay, which covers 54 Vbeta and 13 Jbeta segments, was used to amplify TCR beta CDR3 regions. PCR amplification bias was corrected by using a synthetic template baseline for primer optimization and computational correction. As for the original processing: Reads were annotated to V, D and J genes per IMGT and analyzed with immunoSEQ Analyzer, keeping only productive sequences. To calculate clonality, Shannon entropy was normalized by log2 of the number of productive unique sequences and then subtracted from one. For each patient and control, public and private clones were evaluated within the 100 most prevalent clones. A clone was defined as Susac-specific if it was absent from the healthy and MS cohorts, from about 1,100 published viral clones and from other ImmuneACCESS disease sequences. TCRdb trimmed the raw reads at Q25, called clones with MiXCR and kept productive beta chains. For every CDR3 protein sequence, its rows merge into one entry that carries the most common genes and DNA. The V and J calls and clone size are TCRdb's, not the authors'. For this sample there are around 170,000 distinct CDR3 sequences; 92% appear just once. Around 0.08% of the sample is held by the ten biggest clonotypes.

The germline V gene yields SGHRS for CDR1 and YFSETQ for CDR2. Measured from the cysteine to the phenylalanine, the CDR3 is 15 residues long. Only CDR3 DNA is held: 45 bases, read in frame from base 1. Cut back by 1 base and 4 bases, the V and J ends lie 11 bases apart. This receptor chain uses TRBV5-1 and TRBJ1-4; the D region possibly corresponds to TRBD1 (6 bases align). The clonotype comes from a human donor in good health. The source material was CD4+ T cells from PBMCs. CDR3 loop: CASSLPQGFNEKLFF. The DNA sequence is given as TGCGCCAGCAGCTTGCCACAGGGCTTTAATGAAAAACTGTTTTTT.